This TCR beta chain originates from a study of monozygotic twins with inflammatory bowel disease (dated by TCRdb to about 2019). Describing the broader study: The full study comprised some 30 monozygotic twin pairs: nine German pairs (four IBD-concordant, five IBD-discordant) and 19 IBD-discordant Danish pairs. Each individual had, on average, about 151 000 unique TCRalpha sequences and 181 000 unique TCRbeta sequences available for analysis. Disease-associated traits were sought mainly through comparisons between IBD patients and their genetically identical healthy co-twins within discordant pairs.

Study-wide conclusions, independent of this receptor: IBD patients shared fewer clonotypes with other individuals than healthy twins did, most markedly in patients showing signs of disease activity. Repertoire similarity did not differ between concordant and discordant twins, which could be due to limited statistical power. Measured by the inverse Simpson index, TCRbeta repertoire diversity was lower in IBD patients than in their healthy co-twins. The results gave no support for a single strong signal or clonotype linked to IBD. Background noise and inter-individual variability may have been introduced into the repertoires by the differing immunosuppressive treatments among patients. The analysis was unable to tell different T cell subtypes apart.

The library was obtained by 5' RACE. The input for every TCR library was 3,500 to 4,500 ng of total RNA. For each sample, cDNA was synthesized in eight separate reactions using SMARTScribe reverse transcriptase. Unique molecular identifiers containing a 6-nucleotide sample barcode were introduced through template switching during cDNA synthesis. TCRalpha and TCRbeta cDNA was amplified by two nested PCRs of roughly 15 and 9 cycles, with bead purification after each PCR. Before amplification, the cDNA was treated with uracil DNA-glycosylase and purified using the QIAquick PCR purification kit. The second PCR added Illumina TruSeq-compatible adapters along with sample-specific barcodes. Library quality and concentration were checked on TapeStation and Qubit, and libraries were pooled at around 5 ng each. Pooled libraries were sequenced on an Illumina HiSeq2500 single-index Rapid Run with 2 x 100 bp reads and custom sequencing primers. On the authors' methods: MiGEC version 1.2.6 was used for UMI-based consensus assembly to correct PCR and sequencing errors. MiXCR version 2.1.1 handled V(D)J alignment, clonotype assembly and CDR3 extraction. To normalise gene usage, clonotype sharing and MAIT/NKT TCR abundance, the top 1000, 10 000 and 20 000 clonotypes in each sample were analysed. After downsampling to 27 000 UMIs, diversity was calculated as the inverse Simpson index using the vegan R package. Statistical testing used paired Mann-Whitney U tests on the discordant twin pairs and applied Benjamini-Hochberg correction for multiple testing. TCRdb reprocessed the reads; each CDR3 protein sequence makes one entry, and DNA is unavailable. What appears here as the V and J calls and clone size reflects TCRdb's work, not the paper's. The sample has approximately 85,000 distinct CDR3 sequences on record. The ten largest clonotypes hold around 6.8% of the sample.

CDR3 length: 13 amino acids, cysteine to phenylalanine. The DNA sequence is not available. Taken from the germline V gene, the CDR1 and CDR2 loops are MNHNS and SASEGT. From each donor, a roughly 2.7 ml peripheral blood sample was collected into PAXgene tubes and kept at -80 degrees C. Total RNA was isolated from whole blood with the PAXgene blood miRNA kit on an automated QIAcube, without T cell sorting. Peripheral blood from monozygotic twin pairs who were concordant or discordant for inflammatory bowel disease underwent deep TCRalpha and TCRbeta repertoire profiling using unique molecular barcoding. Smoking habits were recorded for all twin pairs, and individuals were classified as current, former or never smokers. Note on this clonotype: The target of this receptor is not known.

Sequenced input: blood. This clonotype originated in a human donor with ulcerative colitis or Crohn's disease, or a healthy co-twin of an affected twin (not recorded which). This chain joins TRBV6-1 to TRBJ2-5; TCRdb gives TRBD1 as the D gene, but with no DNA this cannot be confirmed. The CDR3 reads as follows: CASSRDYRETQYF.